This T cell receptor (beta chain) comes out of a study of blood T cell repertoires in COVID-19. Study as a whole: The origin of the acute and convalescent COVID-19 samples was the United States, Italy and Spain. PBMCs, B-cell-depleted T cells, or T cells provided the cDNA or gDNA that made up the material.

Under the authors' procedure: Reference gene primers were amplified, and this amplification served to estimate nucleated cell counts. Profiling relied on immunoSEQ multiplex PCR, and the TCRdb table lists in-frame clones only, not all of them. From that table come the V and J calls and clone size; the DNA was used to work out D and trimming. This sample has 200,000 to 300,000 clones, with under 85% found just once. CDR3 length: 12 residues. Looked up from germline, CDR1 is SGHDN and CDR2 is FVKESK. V lost 1 base and J 5 bases, leaving 5 bases between the germline ends. What was sequenced was peripheral blood. This sequence originates from a human donor in a cohort sampled during active COVID-19. The chain recombines TRBV14 with TRBJ1-2; no clear D. The CDR3 is CASSQVQYGYTF. The CDR3 DNA reads TGTGCCAGCAGCCAAGTACAGTATGGCTACACCTTC.